The clone carrying this TCR beta chain was recorded once. No antigen is known for it. The treatment: approximately 10-day PBMC culture with coronavirus spike peptide pools or control peptides (ViraFEST assay). These data belong to a study of vaccination and CD4 T cells after COVID-19. Overall study context: Median time from COVID diagnosis to post-COVID sampling was approximately 3.5 months (35 to 161).

V was clipped by 3 bases and J by 8 bases, with 18 bases between them. This CDR3 is built from 15 residues. CDR1 is MNHEY and CDR2 is SVGEGT in the germline V gene. The assay that was used to sequence DNA from cultured CD4+ T cells was the Oncomine TCR Beta short-read assay. From the PCR reads, TCRdb called clonotypes with MiXCR, one entry per CDR3 protein. The repertoire holds roughly 20,000 distinct CDR3 sequences, with over 40% as singletons. Study-wide results and caveats: A median approximately 86% of convalescent patients' SARS-CoV-2-reactive clones emerged only after vaccination.

The sequence was collected from a human donor who had recovered from COVID-19. What was sequenced was CD4+ T cells from blood, cultured in vitro. This chain connects TRBV6-2 or TRBV6-3 to TRBJ2-3; tentative D call: TRBD1 (6 bases). The CDR3 region is CASSYPPGAFGTQYF. The DNA for the CDR3 is TGTGCCAGCAGTTATCCCCCAGGGGCTTTCGGTACGCAGTATTTT.